This T cell receptor beta chain was obtained from a study of T cell clones after liver transplantation. Profiling relied on immunoSEQ multiplex PCR, and the TCRdb table lists in-frame clones only, not all of them. Of approximately 12,000 clones listed, nearly 75% are singletons. There are 15 residues in the CDR3. The germline V and J ends were trimmed by 3 bases and 4 bases, with 14 bases remaining between them. Germline loops: CDR1 SGDLS, CDR2 YYNGEE. Study outcomes and limitations: Post-transplant time points were not standardized, so conclusions are preliminary.

In the case of this clone: The target antigen is unknown.

The clonotype comes from a human patient who received a liver transplant. The graft donor may be the source of some T cells. The sequenced sample was CD8+ T cells from blood, obtained at the 22-month timepoint. The V and J genes are TRBV9 and TRBJ1-3; possible D gene TRBD1, 5 bases. The CDR3 nucleotides read TGTGCCAGCAGCGCTCGGACGCAGGGAGGAAACACCATATATTTT. Translated, it gives CASSARTQGGNTIYF.